This T cell receptor (beta chain) was retrieved from a study of early T cells in non-severe SARS-CoV-2 infection (dated by TCRdb to 2020 to 2023). As for the study more broadly: Because TCR sequencing was done on bulk RNA from unsorted whole blood, the alpha and beta chains could not be paired.

The V end loses 6 bases and the J end loses 4 bases, and a stretch of 10 bases separates them. The CDR3 runs 13 residues from the cysteine to the phenylalanine. Of all the DNA, just the CDR3 is kept, 39 bases in frame from base 1. CDR1 and CDR2, looked up from the germline V gene, are MDHEN and SYDVKM. Note on this clonotype: The target of this receptor is not known. Base qualities were left out, and no much larger clone turns up one base away.

Points the paper makes about the study in general: Matching against VDJdb was skewed toward anti-spike CD8 responses, likely underestimated virus-specific expansions, and missed private and CD4 specificities.

Preparation of the library involved 5' RACE. The sequencer was a NextSeq 500. The TCR library protocol attached unique molecular identifiers to individual cDNA molecules to correct for sequencing error and PCR bias. TCR alpha and beta chains were both sequenced, and the abundances of alpha and beta sequences in each sample were closely correlated with each other. The study's processing was this. Decombinator V4 was used to perform V gene, J gene and CDR3 annotation of TCR sequences. Expanded TCRs were defined as changing significantly between any two time points under a Poisson model with p below 0.0001. TCR abundances were normalised to the total number of TCRs sequenced per sample and expressed as counts per million. MAIT TCRs were defined by TRAV1-2 paired with TRAJ12, TRAJ20 or TRAJ33, and iNKT TCRs by TRAV10 paired with TRAJ18. VDJdb, accessed 1 November 2021, was searched for CMV, EBV and SARS-CoV-2 annotated TCRs, excluding TCRs annotated for multiple antigens. The public reads were reprocessed in TCRdb via fastp at Q25 and MiXCR, keeping in-frame beta chains. Each CDR3 protein appears once, grouped with its most common genes and DNA. None of the V and J calls come from the authors' own analysis; TCRdb made them. This sample has under 70,000 distinct CDR3 sequences in its table, and roughly an eighth of those were observed once. The ten largest clones capture about 9.3% of the sample.

Set within a cohort of healthcare workers in London, UK, this nested case-control study involved weekly PCR testing of nasopharyngeal swabs along with blood sampling. Healthcare workers were recruited during the week of the UK lockdown, between 23 and 31 March 2020, and followed weekly for up to roughly 15 weeks. This clonotype was obtained from an adult who was a healthcare worker with PCR-confirmed SARS-CoV-2 infection or an uninfected control (not recorded which). The sequence is built from TRBV28 and TRBJ2-1, with the D gene call left open. This material consisted of whole blood, taken at baseline. The CDR3 protein is CASRPTKYNEQFF. The DNA sequence is given as TGTGCCAGCAGACCCACAAAATACAATGAGCAGTTCTTC. Where the CDR3 stops, the reference TRBV28 and TRBJ2-1 genes take over; the full variable domain is DVKVTQSSRYLVKRTGEKVFLECVQDMDHENMFWYRQDPGLGLRLIYFSYDVKMKEKGDIPEGYSVSREKKERFSLILESASTNQTSMYLCASRPTKYNEQFFGPGTRLTVL.